These 24 T cell receptor beta chains came from one sample sequenced in a study of T-cell reconstitution after alpha-beta-depleted transplantation in children listed by TCRdb under 2016. Receptor libraries were prepared by PCR. This sample was sequenced with an Illumina HiSeq 2500. Molecular barcoding was employed in the preparation of TCR libraries, with unique molecular identifiers being used to normalize TCRbeta repertoire quantification. The public reads were quality trimmed at Q25 with fastp and then assembled into clones with MiXCR by TCRdb, keeping productive beta chains. One record per CDR3 amino acid sequence lists the most common genes and DNA. The sample has just over 70,000 distinct CDR3 sequences on record, 5.5% to 7.5% of them singletons. The top ten clonotypes cover around 2.4% of the sample. The material sequenced was PBMCs from the stem cell graft donor, taken from the stem cell graft. These receptors came from a human donor who donated a stem cell graft to a child with acute lymphoblastic leukemia.

The gene calls are TRBV12-3 or TRBV12-4 and TRBJ1-5; D possibly corresponds to TRBD1 (6 bases). V gave up 6 bases and J gave up 5 bases, with 17 bases separating them. CDR3 length: 15 residues. CDR3 sequence reads: CASSPPGRTDQPQHF. CDR3 DNA: TGTGCCAGCAGCCCCCCCGGCAGGACAGATCAGCCCCAGCATTTT.

This clonotype has ten or more counts. The J gene is TRBJ2-1, the V gene TRBV5-1, with D possibly being TRBD1 or TRBD2 (5 bases each). V was trimmed by 3 bases and J by 0 bases, leaving 10 bases between them. Germline V lookup: CDR1 SGHRS, CDR2 YFSETQ. The CDR3 totals 15 residues. Here the CDR3 reads CASSWDGGSYNEQFF. Here the CDR3 DNA reads TGCGCCAGCAGCTGGGACGGTGGCTCCTACAATGAGCAGTTCTTC.

This clonotype was observed at least ten times. The chain joins TRBV5-1 to TRBJ1-4, with 7 bases that match TRBD1. This CDR3 comprises 12 residues. The V gene end was trimmed by 7 bases and the J gene end by 6 bases; junction bases not matched to a gene: 3. Germline CDR1 and CDR2: SGHRS and YFSETQ. The CDR3 DNA is TGCGCCAGCGAGGGGGCCGATGAAAAACTGTTTTTT. Protein: CASEGADEKLFF.

This clonotype came up a few times. This chain links TRBV18 with TRBJ2-7, with D possibly matching TRBD2 (6 bases). In germline, CDR1 is KGHSH, CDR2 LQKENI. The CDR3 is 15 residues long. The V and J ends lost 1 base and 0 bases respectively, with 10 bases between them. This CDR3 is CASSPRRDPSYEQYF. DNA of the CDR3: TGTGCCAGCTCACCACGGAGGGACCCCTCCTACGAGCAGTACTTC. Drawing the rest from reference TRBV18 and TRBJ2-7, the complete variable domain is NAGVMQNPRHLVRRRGQEARLRCSPMKGHSHVYWYRQLPEEGLKFMVYLQKENIIDESGMPKERFSAEFPKEGPSILRIQQVVRGDSAAYFCASSPRRDPSYEQYFGPGTRLTVT.

As concerns this clonotype: This is likely a read error, given that the CDR3 carries no conserved phenylalanine or tryptophan at its end. V is TRBV7-3 and J is TRBJ2-1; TRBD1 is a possible D gene (7 bases). Trimming stripped 1 base from V and 5 bases from J, with 15 bases between. This CDR3 has 16 residues. The V gene's germline CDR1 is SGHTA and CDR2 FQGTGA. CDR3 sequence (DNA): TGTGCCAGCAGCTTAAGGGCAGGGGGGATCCACAATGAGCAGTTCTTA. This codes for CASSLRAGGIHNEQFL.

The J gene is TRBJ2-2, the V gene TRBV5-8, with D uncertain. The CDR3 covers 16 residues. CDR1 is SGHTS, CDR2 YDEGEE, per germline. V was trimmed by 5 bases and J by 0 bases, leaving 14 bases between them. Here the CDR3 reads CASRDPTPSNTGELFF. In nucleotides, the CDR3 is TGTGCCAGCAGAGATCCGACACCTTCGAACACCGGGGAGCTGTTTTTT. The full variable domain, rest sourced from reference TRBV5-8 and TRBJ2-2, is EAGVTQSPTHLIKTRGQQATLRCSPISGHTSVYWYQQALGLGLQFLLWYDEGEERNRGNFPPRFSGRQFPNYSSELNVNALELEDSALYLCASRDPTPSNTGELFFGEGSRLTVL.

This clonotype was observed many times. The chain links TRBV9 to TRBJ1-4, with D tentatively TRBD1 (6 bases). CDR3 length: 17 residues. The germline CDR1 and CDR2 sequences are SGDLS and YYNGEE. The V and J ends lost 0 bases and 5 bases respectively, with 17 bases between them. The chain's CDR3 is CASSVDLIGGANEKLFF. For the CDR3, the DNA is TGTGCCAGCAGCGTAGACCTTATCGGGGGCGCGAATGAAAAACTGTTTTTT.

This clonotype was detected many times. The chain carries TRBV11-1 and TRBJ2-7; D ambiguous. Trimming stripped 0 bases from V and 1 base from J, with 10 bases between. Germline CDR1 SGHAT, CDR2 FQDESV (reference sequence). CDR3 length: 15 amino acids. This CDR3 is CASSLAPGKSYEQYF. The CDR3 DNA sequence: TGTGCCAGCAGCTTAGCCCCCGGCAAGTCCTACGAGCAGTACTTC.

This clonotype appeared many times. The V gene is TRBV4-3, the J gene TRBJ1-2, with 7 bases aligning to TRBD1. This CDR3 has 15 amino acids. J was trimmed by 2 bases and V by 4 bases; bases with no gene match: 7. Per the germline V gene, CDR1 is LGHNA and CDR2 is YSLEER. The DNA of the CDR3 is TGCGCCAGCAGCCCCCGACTGACAGGGAACTATGGCTACACCTTC. The encoded protein is CASSPRLTGNYGYTF.

This clonotype occurred many times. The chain joins TRBV6-5 to TRBJ1-2; weak D call: TRBD1 (5 bases). V dropped 1 base and J dropped 3 bases, with 12 bases sitting between them. The CDR3 runs 15 residues. The germline gives CDR1 MNHEY, CDR2 SVGAGI. The CDR3 protein is CASSYFSGTDYGYTF. The DNA for the CDR3 is TGTGCCAGCAGTTACTTTTCAGGGACGGACTATGGCTACACCTTC.

Of note for this clonotype: At one of its ends the junction is not consistent with the germline gene, which may arise from a read error. The chain links TRBV11-1 to TRBJ2-6; tentatively, D is TRBD2 (5 bases). The CDR3 is made up of 15 amino acids. Germline CDR1 SGHAT, CDR2 FQDESV (reference sequence). In DNA, the CDR3 is TGTGCCATCAGCTTCGCGGGCTCTGGGGCCAACGTCCTGACTTTC. Translation gives CAISFAGSGANVLTF.

This clonotype was recorded at least ten times. The chain joins TRBV24-1 to TRBJ2-5; 9 nucleotides match TRBD1. Trimming at V came to 4 bases and at J to 0 bases, leaving 2 bases not matched to a gene. Germline values: CDR1 KGHDR, CDR2 SFDVKD. The CDR3 is 15 amino acids. The CDR3 spells CATSEGQGYQETQYF. The CDR3 DNA follows: TGTGCCACCAGTGAGGGACAGGGTTACCAAGAGACCCAGTACTTC.

This clonotype was counted ten times or more. This chain links TRBV27 with TRBJ1-1; 11 nucleotides line up with TRBD1. V lost 5 bases, J lost 5 bases, and 10 bases stayed unmatched. In germline, CDR1 is MNHEY, CDR2 SMNVEV (reference sequence). This CDR3 spans 16 amino acids. CDR3: CASSQRTGGDDTEAFF. The CDR3 DNA is TGTGCCAGCAGTCAACGGACAGGGGGCGACGATACTGAAGCTTTCTTT.

In this sample, this clonotype turned up many times. The chain couples TRBV5-4 to TRBJ2-3, with no clear D. This CDR3 comprises 14 residues. Germline values: CDR1 SGHNT, CDR2 YYREEE (reference sequence). Trimming stripped 0 bases from V and 2 bases from J, with 7 bases between. The CDR3 DNA sequence: TGTGCCAGCAGCTTGGACAGTCTCACAGATACGCAGTATTTT. Translating it yields CASSLDSLTDTQYF.

This clonotype came up many times. The CDR3 DNA sequence: TGTGCCAGCAGCGCCCAGGGTTGTCCCTACAATGAGCAGTTCTTC. Translation gives CASSAQGCPYNEQFF. The chain couples TRBV21-1 to TRBJ2-1; the table names TRBD1, a call not compared with the DNA. TRBV21-1 corresponds to a pseudogene. This CDR3 is 15 amino acids long.

This clonotype was detected many times. The V gene is TRBV20-1, the J gene TRBJ1-6; 9 bases match TRBD1. Germline CDR1 reads DFQATT; CDR2 reads SNEGSKA (reference sequence). Unmatched junction bases numbered 8, after V lost 1 base and J lost 1 base. The CDR3 is 18 amino acids. CDR3 sequence: CSARVGTGSASYNSPLHF. In DNA, the CDR3 is TGCAGTGCTAGAGTAGGGACAGGGTCGGCGTCCTATAATTCACCCCTCCACTTT.

This clonotype was recorded many times. V is TRBV28 and J is TRBJ2-2, with D possibly being TRBD2 (6 bases). CDR1 is MDHEN, CDR2 SYDVKM, per germline. V shed 5 bases and J shed 4 bases, with 8 bases lying between them. The CDR3 is 13 residues long. DNA for the CDR3: TGTGCCAGCAGTGGAGGGACCACCGGGGAGCTGTTTTTT. Protein sequence: CASSGGTTGELFF. Variable domain in full (rest from reference TRBV28 and TRBJ2-2): DVKVTQSSRYLVKRTGEKVFLECVQDMDHENMFWYRQDPGLGLRLIYFSYDVKMKEKGDIPEGYSVSREKKERFSLILESASTNQTSMYLCASSGGTTGELFFGEGSRLTVL.

In this sample, this clonotype turned up a few times. The rearrangement uses TRBV12-5 and TRBJ1-1; D is possibly TRBD1 (5 bases). This CDR3 is 14 amino acids long. V gave up 1 base and J gave up 0 bases, with 6 bases separating them. Germline values: CDR1 LGHNT, CDR2 FRNRAP. CDR3 residues: CASGLGTMNTEAFF. The CDR3 DNA is TGTGCTAGTGGTTTGGGGACAATGAACACTGAAGCTTTCTTT.

This clonotype was counted many times. The chain carries TRBV29-1 and TRBJ2-6; D gene uncertain. The germline gives CDR1 SQVTM, CDR2 ANQGSEA. Trimming removed 2 bases from V and 12 bases from J, with 14 bases in between. CDR3 size: 13 residues. The CDR3 is CSVEKEPRAVLTF. CDR3 in DNA: TGCAGCGTTGAAAAGGAACCTAGAGCCGTCCTGACTTTC.

This clonotype has ten or more counts. The rearrangement uses TRBV19 and TRBJ2-7; possible D gene TRBD1, 6 bases. CDR1 is LNHDA and CDR2 is SQIVND in the germline V gene (reference sequence). V was shortened by 9 bases and J by 3 bases, with 15 bases between the two germline ends. The CDR3 loop spans 13 amino acids. CDR3 protein: CARPTGALYEQYF. Here the CDR3 DNA reads TGTGCCAGACCGACAGGAGCCCTCTACGAGCAGTACTTC.

This sequence joins TRBV5-1 and TRBJ2-2, with D hard to call. CDR3 length: 15 amino acids. Germline CDR1 SGHRS, CDR2 YFSETQ. V shed 0 bases and J shed 1 base, with 7 bases lying between them. In DNA, the CDR3 is TGCGCCAGCAGCTTGGTAGTCGGGAACACCGGGGAGCTGTTTTTT. It is translated as CASSLVVGNTGELFF.

This clonotype was recorded at least ten times. This chain links TRBV11-1 with TRBJ2-1, with a possible D match to TRBD1 (6 bases). V lost 5 bases to trimming and J lost 6 bases, with 20 bases between them. Germline V gene lookup returns CDR1 SGHAT and CDR2 FQDESV (reference sequence). The CDR3 is made up of 16 amino acids. CDR3 DNA sequence: TGTGCCAGCAGCCCACTGACAGGACGTGGGTCCAATGAGCAGTTCTTC. Its protein product is CASSPLTGRGSNEQFF.

The rearrangement uses TRBV7-4 and TRBJ2-3; D ambiguous. V was cut by 5 bases and J by 5 bases, with 17 bases left in between. In germline, CDR1 is SGHVT, CDR2 SQSDAQ. CDR3 length equals 15 residues. Here the CDR3 reads CASSPGRLSGDTQYF. The CDR3 DNA follows: TGTGCCAGCAGCCCCGGACGGTTATCTGGAGATACGCAGTATTTT.

In its sample, this clonotype was seen many times. The rearrangement joins TRBV6-1 to TRBJ2-5; no reliable D call. V lost 2 bases and J lost 1, with 8 bases in between. Germline V gene data show CDR1 as MNHNS and CDR2 as SASEGT. The CDR3 loop spans 14 amino acids. CDR3 sequence: CASSETQSQETQYF. CDR3 DNA sequence: TGTGCCAGCAGTGAAACCCAGTCCCAAGAGACCCAGTACTTC.